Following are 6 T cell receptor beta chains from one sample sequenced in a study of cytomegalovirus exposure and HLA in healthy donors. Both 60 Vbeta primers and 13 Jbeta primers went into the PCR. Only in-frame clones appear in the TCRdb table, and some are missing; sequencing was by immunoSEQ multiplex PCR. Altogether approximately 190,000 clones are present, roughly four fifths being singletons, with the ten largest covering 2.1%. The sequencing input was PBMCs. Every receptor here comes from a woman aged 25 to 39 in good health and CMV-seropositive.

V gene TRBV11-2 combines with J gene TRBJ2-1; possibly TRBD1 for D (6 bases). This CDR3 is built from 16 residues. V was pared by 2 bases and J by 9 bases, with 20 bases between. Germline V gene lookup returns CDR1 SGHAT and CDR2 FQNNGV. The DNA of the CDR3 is TGTGCCAGCAGCTTACAACCCCCAGGGGTGAGGAGTGAGCAGTTCTTC. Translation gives CASSLQPPGVRSEQFF.

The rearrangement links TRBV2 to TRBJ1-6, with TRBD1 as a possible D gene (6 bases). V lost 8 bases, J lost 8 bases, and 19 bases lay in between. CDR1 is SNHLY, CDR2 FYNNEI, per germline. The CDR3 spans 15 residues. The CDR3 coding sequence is TGTGCCAGCTCTTCCGGGACACCGGTCTATTCACCCCTCCACTTT. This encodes CASSSGTPVYSPLHF.

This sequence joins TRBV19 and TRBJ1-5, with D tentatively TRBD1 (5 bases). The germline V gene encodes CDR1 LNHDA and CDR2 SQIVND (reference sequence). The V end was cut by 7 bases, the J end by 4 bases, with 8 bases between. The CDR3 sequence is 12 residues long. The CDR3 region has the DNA TGTGCCAGTAATCAGGGAAATCAGCCCCAGCATTTT. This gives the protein CASNQGNQPQHF.

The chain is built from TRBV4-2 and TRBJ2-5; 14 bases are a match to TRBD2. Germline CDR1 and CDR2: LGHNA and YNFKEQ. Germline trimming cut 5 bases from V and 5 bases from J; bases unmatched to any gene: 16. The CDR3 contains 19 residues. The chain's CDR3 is CASSYIVGTSGGDGETQYF. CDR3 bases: TGTGCCAGCAGCTATATAGTGGGGACTAGCGGGGGAGATGGGGAGACCCAGTACTTC.

The CDR3 reads CASSLGYRGNDGELFF. DNA of the CDR3: TGTGCCAGCAGCTTGGGCTACAGGGGGAACGACGGGGAGCTGTTTTTT. The chain couples TRBV5-4 to TRBJ2-2; 8 nucleotides line up with TRBD1. J was trimmed by 7 bases and V by 0 bases; bases with no gene match: 8. This CDR3 region has 16 residues. Germline loops: CDR1 SGHNT, CDR2 YYREEE (reference sequence). Full variable domain (outside the CDR3, taken from reference TRBV5-4 and TRBJ2-2): ETGVTQSPTHLIKTRGQQVTLRCSSQSGHNTVSWYQQALGQGPQFIFQYYREEENGRGNFPPRFSGLQFPNYSSELNVNALELDDSALYLCASSLGYRGNDGELFFGEGSRLTVL.

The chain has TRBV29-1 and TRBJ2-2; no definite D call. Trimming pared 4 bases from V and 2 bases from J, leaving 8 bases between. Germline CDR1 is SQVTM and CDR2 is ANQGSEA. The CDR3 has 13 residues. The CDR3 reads CSVGQTNTGELFF. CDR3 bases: TGCAGCGTTGGCCAGACTAACACCGGGGAGCTGTTTTTT.